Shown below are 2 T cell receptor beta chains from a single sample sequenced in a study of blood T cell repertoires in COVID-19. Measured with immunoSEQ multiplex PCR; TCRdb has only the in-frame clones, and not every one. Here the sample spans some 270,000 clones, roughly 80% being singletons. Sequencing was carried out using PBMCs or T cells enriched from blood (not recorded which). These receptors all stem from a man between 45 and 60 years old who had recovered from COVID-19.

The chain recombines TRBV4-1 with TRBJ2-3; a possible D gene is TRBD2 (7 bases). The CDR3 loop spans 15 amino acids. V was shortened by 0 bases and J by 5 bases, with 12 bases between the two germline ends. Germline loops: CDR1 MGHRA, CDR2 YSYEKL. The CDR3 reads CASSQDAGAGDTQYF. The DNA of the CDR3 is TGCGCCAGCAGCCAAGACGCGGGGGCAGGAGATACGCAGTATTTT.

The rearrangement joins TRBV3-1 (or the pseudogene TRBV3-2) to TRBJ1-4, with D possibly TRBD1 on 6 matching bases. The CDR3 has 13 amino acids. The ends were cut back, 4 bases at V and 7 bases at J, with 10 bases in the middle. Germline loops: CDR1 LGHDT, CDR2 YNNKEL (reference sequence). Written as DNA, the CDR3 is TGTGCCAGCAGCCCAGGGGTACGTGAAAAACTGTTTTTT. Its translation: CASSPGVREKLFF.